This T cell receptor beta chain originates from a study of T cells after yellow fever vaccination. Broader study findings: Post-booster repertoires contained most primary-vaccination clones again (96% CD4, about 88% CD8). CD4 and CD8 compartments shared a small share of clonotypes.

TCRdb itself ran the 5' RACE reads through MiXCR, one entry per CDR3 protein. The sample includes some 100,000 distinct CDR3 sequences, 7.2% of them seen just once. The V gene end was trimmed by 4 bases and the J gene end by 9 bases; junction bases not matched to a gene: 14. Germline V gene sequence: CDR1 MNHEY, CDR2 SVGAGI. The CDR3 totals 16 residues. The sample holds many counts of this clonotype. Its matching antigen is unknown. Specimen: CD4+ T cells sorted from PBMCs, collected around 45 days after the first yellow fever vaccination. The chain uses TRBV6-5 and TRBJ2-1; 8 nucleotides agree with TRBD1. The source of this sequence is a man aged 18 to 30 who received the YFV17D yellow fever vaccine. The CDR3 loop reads CASSSPGQGRRGEQFF. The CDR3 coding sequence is TGTGCCAGCAGTTCCCCAGGACAGGGTAGACGAGGTGAGCAGTTCTTC.